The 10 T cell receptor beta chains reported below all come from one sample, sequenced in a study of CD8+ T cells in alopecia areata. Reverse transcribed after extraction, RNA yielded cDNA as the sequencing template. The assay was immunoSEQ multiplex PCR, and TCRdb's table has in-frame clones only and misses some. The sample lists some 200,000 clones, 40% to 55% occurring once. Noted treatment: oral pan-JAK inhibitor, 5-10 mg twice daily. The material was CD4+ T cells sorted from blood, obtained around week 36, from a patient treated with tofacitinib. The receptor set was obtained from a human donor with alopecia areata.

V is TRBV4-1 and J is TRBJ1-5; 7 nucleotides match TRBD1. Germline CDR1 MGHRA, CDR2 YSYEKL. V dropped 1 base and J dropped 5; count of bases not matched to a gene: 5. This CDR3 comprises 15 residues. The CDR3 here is CASSQGRQGDQPQHF. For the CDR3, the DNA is TGCGCCAGCAGCCAAGGTCGCCAGGGGGATCAGCCCCAGCATTTT.

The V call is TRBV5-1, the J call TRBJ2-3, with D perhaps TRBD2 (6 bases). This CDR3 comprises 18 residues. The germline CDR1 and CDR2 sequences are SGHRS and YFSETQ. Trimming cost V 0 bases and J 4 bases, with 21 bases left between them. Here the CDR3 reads CASSLALASLNGADTQYF. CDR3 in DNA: TGCGCCAGCAGCTTGGCCCTAGCGAGTTTGAACGGCGCAGATACGCAGTATTTT.

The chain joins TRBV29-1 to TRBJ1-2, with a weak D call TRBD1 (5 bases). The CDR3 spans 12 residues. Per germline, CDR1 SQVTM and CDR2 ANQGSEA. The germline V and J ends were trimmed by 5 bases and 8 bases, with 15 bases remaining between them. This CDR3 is CSVLRDPGGYTF. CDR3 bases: TGCAGCGTTCTGAGGGACCCCGGGGGCTACACCTTC.

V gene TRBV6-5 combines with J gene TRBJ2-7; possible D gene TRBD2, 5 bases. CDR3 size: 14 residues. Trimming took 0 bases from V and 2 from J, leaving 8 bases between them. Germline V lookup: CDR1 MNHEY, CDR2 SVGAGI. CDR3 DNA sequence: TGTGCCAGCAGTTACTCGAGGCGGGCCTACGAGCAGTACTTC. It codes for CASSYSRRAYEQYF.

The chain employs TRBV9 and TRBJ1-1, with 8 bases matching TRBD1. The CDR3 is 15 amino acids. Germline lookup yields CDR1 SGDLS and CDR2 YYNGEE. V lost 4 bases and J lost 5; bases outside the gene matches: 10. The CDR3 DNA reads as TGTGCCAGCAGCTTCACCGGGACAGGAGGAACTGAAGCTTTCTTT. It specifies CASSFTGTGGTEAFF.

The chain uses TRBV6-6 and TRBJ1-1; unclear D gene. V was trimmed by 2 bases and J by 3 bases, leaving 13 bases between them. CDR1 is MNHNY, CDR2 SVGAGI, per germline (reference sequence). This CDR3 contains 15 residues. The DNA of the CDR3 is TGTGCCAGCAGTTACGCAGGACCCGCGGACACTGAAGCTTTCTTT. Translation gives CASSYAGPADTEAFF.

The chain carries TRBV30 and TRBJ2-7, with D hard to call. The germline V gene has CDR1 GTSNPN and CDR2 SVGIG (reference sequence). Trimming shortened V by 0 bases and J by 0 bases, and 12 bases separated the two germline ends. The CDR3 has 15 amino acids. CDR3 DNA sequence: TGTGCCTGGAGTGTAGGCGACCTTAGCTCCTACGAGCAGTACTTC. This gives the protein CAWSVGDLSSYEQYF.

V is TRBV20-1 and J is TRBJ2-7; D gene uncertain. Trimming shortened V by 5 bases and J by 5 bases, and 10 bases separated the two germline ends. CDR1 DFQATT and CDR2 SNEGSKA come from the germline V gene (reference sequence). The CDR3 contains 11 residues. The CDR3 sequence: CSAPSMDEQYF. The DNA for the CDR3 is TGCAGTGCTCCTTCCATGGACGAGCAGTACTTC.

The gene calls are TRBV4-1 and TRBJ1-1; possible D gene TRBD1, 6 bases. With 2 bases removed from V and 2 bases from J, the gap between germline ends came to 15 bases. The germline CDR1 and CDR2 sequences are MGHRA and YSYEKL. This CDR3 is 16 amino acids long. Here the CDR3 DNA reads TGCGCCAGCAGCCAATCCGTGGGGACACCAAACACTGAAGCTTTCTTT. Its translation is CASSQSVGTPNTEAFF.

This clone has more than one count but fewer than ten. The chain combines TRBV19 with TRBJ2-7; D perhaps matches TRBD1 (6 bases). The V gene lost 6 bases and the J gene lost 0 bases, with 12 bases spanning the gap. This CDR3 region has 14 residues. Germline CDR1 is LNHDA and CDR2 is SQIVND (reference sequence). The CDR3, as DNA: TGTGCCAGTAGACCGACAGGAAACTCCTACGAGCAGTACTTC. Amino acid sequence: CASRPTGNSYEQYF.